This entry is about one T cell receptor (beta chain). Antigen specificity is unknown. 60 Vbeta and 13 Jbeta primers were used in PCR. Sequenced by immunoSEQ multiplex PCR; TCRdb stores in-frame clones only, minus some. This sample has 180,000 or so clones; 70% to 80% occur once, and the top ten carry over 1.1%. This entry belongs to a study of cytomegalovirus exposure and HLA in healthy donors. General study results and limits: Upon later analysis, HLA-associated TCR beta chains proved more clonally expanded than other, equally common chains. The study recorded about 160 TCR beta chains that were cytomegalovirus-associated. Earlier analysis found most TCR beta V segments productive about 87% or about 30% of the time.

The CDR3 extends over 13 amino acids. From germline, CDR1 is MNHEY and CDR2 SVGAGI. Germline trimming cut 10 bases from V and 2 bases from J; bases unmatched to any gene: 7. The V gene is TRBV6-5, the J gene TRBJ1-1; TRBD1 matches 7 bases. Sequenced material: PBMCs. This TCR was recovered from a man between 18 and 35 years old in good health and CMV-seronegative. The CDR3 nucleotides are TGTGCCATCGTTACAGGGGTAAACACTGAAGCTTTCTTT. It codes for CAIVTGVNTEAFF.